Following are 26 T cell receptor beta chains from one sample sequenced in a study of control samples from healthy donors and cancer patients. Profiling relied on immunoSEQ multiplex PCR, and the TCRdb table lists in-frame clones only, not all of them. The repertoire holds 150,000 to 160,000 clones, approximately 96% seen once, with 5.7% in the top ten. The specimen was blood. These receptors originate from a man in his forties or fifties in good health.

V gene TRBV27 combines with J gene TRBJ1-3; 7 bases are a match to TRBD1. CDR3 length: 16 amino acids. V trimming: 6 bases; J trimming: 4 bases; junction bases outside the gene matches: 12. Germline V CDR1 and CDR2: MNHEY, SMNVEV (reference sequence). The CDR3: CASRSNRQGLGNTIYF. CDR3 bases: TGTGCCAGCAGAAGCAACCGACAGGGTTTGGGAAACACCATATATTTT.

The gene calls are TRBV28 and TRBJ1-2, with no clear D. Trimming took 5 bases from V and 2 from J, leaving 12 bases between them. The CDR3 spans 14 residues. Per the germline V gene, CDR1 is MDHEN and CDR2 is SYDVKM. CDR3 in DNA: TGTGCCAGCAGTCAAATCTCCCCGAACTATGGCTACACCTTC. Protein product: CASSQISPNYGYTF.

V gene TRBV27 combines with J gene TRBJ2-2, with unresolved D. The V end lost 2 bases, the J end lost 0 bases, and 7 bases lay between the germline ends. The CDR3 extends over 15 amino acids. Per the germline V gene, CDR1 is MNHEY and CDR2 is SMNVEV (reference sequence). DNA of the CDR3: TGTGCCAGCAGTTTACTCAGGTCGAACACCGGGGAGCTGTTTTTT. It is translated as CASSLLRSNTGELFF.

The chain employs TRBV7-4 and TRBJ1-1; tentatively, D is TRBD1 (5 bases). Per germline, CDR1 SGHVT and CDR2 SQSDAQ. The CDR3 covers 14 residues. With 5 bases removed from V and 6 bases from J, the gap between germline ends came to 16 bases. CDR3 DNA: TGTGCCAGCAGCATCAGGACAAGAGAACCTGAAGCTTTCTTT. Translation gives CASSIRTREPEAFF.

The chain recombines TRBV5-1 with TRBJ1-2, with D maybe TRBD1 (5 bases). This CDR3 is built from 16 residues. Germline V gene sequence: CDR1 SGHRS, CDR2 YFSETQ. V was shortened by 0 bases and J by 4 bases, with 16 bases between the two germline ends. The CDR3 sequence is CASSLEASRGAYGYTF. The CDR3 coding sequence is TGCGCCAGCAGCTTGGAGGCCTCTCGGGGCGCCTATGGCTACACCTTC.

V and J are TRBV29-1 and TRBJ2-7; D could derive from TRBD1 or TRBD2 (6 bases each). Germline CDR1 and CDR2: SQVTM and ANQGSEA. This CDR3 has 12 residues. Trimming pared 3 bases from V and 7 bases from J, leaving 13 bases between. This CDR3 reads CSVETGAGEQYF. DNA of the CDR3: TGCAGCGTTGAGACGGGGGCAGGGGAGCAGTACTTC.

The rearrangement links TRBV18 to TRBJ2-5; D is possibly TRBD1 (5 bases). Germline values: CDR1 KGHSH, CDR2 LQKENI. Trimming cost V 3 bases and J 3 bases, with 8 bases left between them. CDR3 length equals 13 residues. CDR3 in DNA: TGTGCCAGCTCACCGGGGCAAAAAGAGACCCAGTACTTC. The encoded protein is CASSPGQKETQYF. The full variable domain, in which reference TRBV18 and TRBJ2-5 provide the parts outside the CDR3, is NAGVMQNPRHLVRRRGQEARLRCSPMKGHSHVYWYRQLPEEGLKFMVYLQKENIIDESGMPKERFSAEFPKEGPSILRIQQVVRGDSAAYFCASSPGQKETQYFGPGTRLLVL.

This chain joins TRBV3-1 (or the pseudogene TRBV3-2) and TRBJ2-3; TRBD2 matches at 10 bases. V was clipped by 0 bases and J by 4 bases; unmatched bases: 10. The CDR3 covers 18 residues. Germline CDR1 is LGHDT and CDR2 is YNNKEL (reference sequence). CDR3 protein: CASSQEGPLAGVADTQYF. The CDR3 nucleotides read TGTGCCAGCAGCCAAGAAGGCCCCCTAGCGGGGGTTGCAGATACGCAGTATTTT.

V and J are TRBV4-3 and TRBJ2-5; TRBD2 is a possible D gene (6 bases). The CDR3 loop spans 16 amino acids. The V and J ends lost 1 base and 5 bases respectively, with 17 bases between them. CDR1 LGHNA and CDR2 YSLEER come from the germline V gene. CDR3 DNA: TGCGCCAGCAGCCAAGCGCTGGGACTCCTGGGGGAGACCCAGTACTTC. Translating it yields CASSQALGLLGETQYF.

The J gene is TRBJ1-1, the V gene TRBV28, with D unresolved. The length of the CDR3 is 13 residues. V was pared by 3 bases and J by 4 bases, with 9 bases between. From germline, CDR1 is MDHEN and CDR2 SYDVKM. CDR3 sequence: CASSFWGATEAFF. The CDR3 nucleotides are TGTGCCAGCAGTTTTTGGGGAGCCACTGAAGCTTTCTTT. The full variable domain, in which reference TRBV28 and TRBJ1-1 provide the parts outside the CDR3, is DVKVTQSSRYLVKRTGEKVFLECVQDMDHENMFWYRQDPGLGLRLIYFSYDVKMKEKGDIPEGYSVSREKKERFSLILESASTNQTSMYLCASSFWGATEAFFGQGTRLTVV.

The chain uses TRBV7-9 and TRBJ2-7, with D possibly TRBD1 on 5 matching bases. Trimming cost V 4 bases and J 6 bases, with 19 bases left between them. CDR3 length: 15 amino acids. Germline-derived CDR1 and CDR2 are SEHNR and FQNEAQ (reference sequence). The CDR3 nucleotides are TGTGCCAGCAGCTCGACACAGGATCCCCTGGGCGAGCAGTACTTC. Protein sequence: CASSSTQDPLGEQYF. Full variable domain (missing parts from reference TRBV7-9 and TRBJ2-7): DTGVSQNPRHKITKRGQNVTFRCDPISEHNRLYWYRQTLGQGPEFLTYFQNEAQLEKSRLLSDRFSAERPKGSFSTLEIQRTEQGDSAMYLCASSSTQDPLGEQYFGPGTRLTVT.

The gene calls are TRBV6-6 and TRBJ1-4; 10 bases fit TRBD1. Germline lookup yields CDR1 MNHNY and CDR2 SVGAGI (reference sequence). The CDR3 loop spans 15 amino acids. V gave up 2 bases and J gave up 8 bases; unmatched junction bases: 5. Written as DNA, the CDR3 is TGTGCCAGCAGTTACGGGGACAGGGGAAGAGAAAAACTGTTTTTT. Residues: CASSYGDRGREKLFF.

The V and J genes are TRBV7-9 and TRBJ1-4; D unclear. Germline CDR1 SEHNR, CDR2 FQNEAQ (reference sequence). Trimming took off 2 bases at V and 5 bases at J, with 9 bases between the two ends. The CDR3 has 14 amino acids. This CDR3 reads CASSLSPVNEKLFF. As DNA, the CDR3 is TGTGCCAGCAGCTTATCCCCGGTGAATGAAAAACTGTTTTTT.

The CDR3 DNA reads TGTGCCAGCAGTTACGGGGACAGGGGGGATTCACCCCTCCACTTT. It encodes CASSYGDRGDSPLHF. The genes are TRBV6-5 and TRBJ1-6; 11 bases agree with TRBD1. Trimming took 2 bases from V and 8 from J; bases not matched to a gene: 2. CDR1 is MNHEY and CDR2 is SVGAGI in the germline V gene. The CDR3 covers 15 residues.

The DNA of the CDR3 is TGTGCCAGCAGCCTATCCCCGAGCGGGGGGGTTTACAATGAGCAGTTCTTC. This encodes CASSLSPSGGVYNEQFF. This sequence joins TRBV7-8 and TRBJ2-1; 10 bases map to TRBD2. V lost 5 bases, J lost 4 bases, and 11 bases stayed unmatched. CDR1 and CDR2 from the germline V gene are SGHVS and FQNEAQ. CDR3 length: 17 residues.

The V gene is TRBV30, the J gene TRBJ1-1; possible D gene TRBD1, 6 bases. The germline CDR1 and CDR2 sequences are GTSNPN and SVGIG (reference sequence). V lost 0 bases to trimming and J lost 2 bases, with 13 bases between them. CDR3 length: 15 residues. CDR3 bases: TGTGCCTGGAGTGTAAGGACAGCTCTCAACACTGAAGCTTTCTTT. Translation: CAWSVRTALNTEAFF.

This rearrangement joins TRBV6-5 to TRBJ2-2, with D perhaps TRBD1 (5 bases). Trimming shortened V by 6 bases and J by 5 bases, and 7 bases separated the two germline ends. CDR1 is MNHEY and CDR2 is SVGAGI in the germline V gene. This CDR3 comprises 12 residues. The CDR3 loop reads CASRRGTGELFF. As DNA, the CDR3 is TGTGCCAGCAGAAGGGGAACCGGGGAGCTGTTTTTT.

The J gene is TRBJ1-4, the V gene TRBV5-6; a weak D match, TRBD1 (6 bases). Germline V CDR1 and CDR2: SGHDT, YYEEEE. CDR3 length: 16 residues. V was clipped by 2 bases and J by 3 bases, with 14 bases between them. The chain's CDR3 is CASSFQTGLSNEKLFF. In nucleotides, the CDR3 is TGTGCCAGCAGCTTTCAAACAGGGCTATCTAATGAAAAACTGTTTTTT.

The genes are TRBV7-2 and TRBJ1-1; D perhaps matches TRBD1 (6 bases). This CDR3 region has 15 residues. Trimming took 0 bases from V and 0 from J, leaving 8 bases between them. Germline CDR1 is SGHTA and CDR2 is FQGNSA. CDR3 in amino acids: CASSLARTVNTEAFF. The CDR3 coding sequence is TGTGCCAGCAGCTTAGCGCGGACAGTGAACACTGAAGCTTTCTTT.

The chain employs TRBV19 and TRBJ1-2; D may be TRBD1 (6 bases). CDR1 LNHDA and CDR2 SQIVND come from the germline V gene (reference sequence). The germline V and J ends were trimmed by 8 bases and 3 bases, with 13 bases remaining between them. The length of the CDR3 is 13 residues. Written as DNA, the CDR3 is TGTGCCAGTTCACCCGGGACATACTATGGCTACACCTTC. This codes for CASSPGTYYGYTF.

This chain uses TRBV5-1 with TRBJ2-7; TRBD1 might be the D (6 bases). Germline V gene data show CDR1 as SGHRS and CDR2 as YFSETQ. V was cut by 4 bases and J by 7 bases, with 15 bases left in between. This CDR3 has 13 residues. CDR3 nucleotide sequence: TGCGCCAGCAGCCCCGGACAGCCAAAGGAGCAGTACTTC. Translated: CASSPGQPKEQYF. Filled out from reference TRBV5-1 and TRBJ2-7, the complete variable domain reads KAGVTQTPRYLIKTRGQQVTLSCSPISGHRSVSWYQQTPGQGLQFLFEYFSETQRNKGNFPGRFSGRQFSNSRSEMNVSTLELGDSALYLCASSPGQPKEQYFGPGTRLTVT.

The genes are TRBV6-1 and TRBJ1-4; maybe TRBD1 (6 bases). Germline-derived CDR1 and CDR2 are MNHNS and SASEGT. The CDR3 has 16 residues. V gave up 4 bases and J gave up 7 bases, with 19 bases separating them. The CDR3 here is CASSGPRWGQSEKLFF. DNA for the CDR3: TGTGCCAGCAGTGGCCCCAGATGGGGGCAGAGTGAAAAACTGTTTTTT.

V is TRBV4-1 and J is TRBJ2-1, with 11 bases identical to TRBD2. There are 17 residues in the CDR3. The germline V gene has CDR1 MGHRA and CDR2 YSYEKL. V lost 0 bases and J lost 6; bases outside the gene matches: 7. CDR3 sequence reads: CASSQDWRTSGFNEQFF. The CDR3 nucleotides are TGCGCCAGCAGCCAAGATTGGCGGACTAGCGGGTTCAATGAGCAGTTCTTC.

The chain uses TRBV6-2 or TRBV6-3 and TRBJ2-3; 7 bases fit TRBD2. V lost 4 bases, J lost 2 bases, and 12 bases stayed unmatched. The CDR3 extends over 17 amino acids. CDR1 is MNHEY and CDR2 is SVGEGT in the germline V gene. CDR3 sequence reads: CASSSHRDYELTDTQYF. As DNA, the CDR3 is TGTGCCAGCAGTTCCCACCGGGACTATGAACTCACAGATACGCAGTATTTT.

The chain carries TRBV7-2 and TRBJ2-7; D perhaps matches TRBD1 (5 bases). In germline, CDR1 is SGHTA, CDR2 FQGNSA. This CDR3 comprises 14 residues. The ends were cut back, 1 base at V and 7 bases at J, with 14 bases in the middle. The CDR3 DNA reads TGTGCCAGCAGCTTAGATCCAGGGTCGCGGGAGCAGTACTTC. This translates into CASSLDPGSREQYF.

This rearrangement joins TRBV7-2 to TRBJ1-4; 7 positions agree with TRBD1. The V gene end was trimmed by 5 bases and the J gene end by 10 bases; junction bases not matched to a gene: 4. The CDR3 length is 12 residues. CDR1 SGHTA and CDR2 FQGNSA come from the germline V gene. The CDR3 DNA reads TGTGCCAGCAGCCAGACAGGGCGAAAACTGTTTTTT. Translated: CASSQTGRKLFF.